Described below is a single TCR beta chain sequence and its context. The data are from a study of T cells in Graves' hyperthyroidism and ophthalmopathy. TCR beta CDR3 regions were amplified from RNA transcripts. The HTBI primer set served for first-round RT-PCR of the TCR CDR3. Each CDR3 protein is one row after TCRdb ran MiXCR on the multiplex PCR reads. Of about 59,000 distinct CDR3 sequences in the sample, approximately 53% were seen once. V was clipped by 10 bases and J by 11 bases, with 18 bases between them. Germline V gives CDR1 SNHLY, CDR2 FYNNEI. The CDR3 has 13 amino acids. Sequencing was done on a sample of blood. This receptor was identified in a woman aged 60-70 years with Graves' ophthalmopathy. J is TRBJ1-6 and V is TRBV2, with D possibly TRBD1 on 6 matching bases. CDR3 residues: CAIRDITNPPLHF. The CDR3 region has the DNA TGTGCCATCAGGGACATAACAAATCCACCCCTCCACTTT.